These 5 T cell receptor beta chains came from one sample sequenced in a study of blood T cell repertoires in COVID-19. Clones were read by immunoSEQ multiplex PCR, and TCRdb kept only the in-frame ones, dropping some. Of some 290,000 clones listed, over 85% were seen once; the top ten hold more than 9.5%. The sequenced sample consisted of peripheral blood. The origin of the receptors is a woman younger than 45 with COVID-19, enrolled during active disease.

The V and J genes are TRBV5-1 and TRBJ1-6; maybe TRBD1 (6 bases). In germline, CDR1 is SGHRS, CDR2 YFSETQ. Trimming pared 4 bases from V and 8 bases from J, leaving 10 bases between. The CDR3 runs to 13 residues. For the CDR3, the DNA is TGCGCCAGCAGCCTCCGACAGGATTCACCCCTCCACTTT. Amino acid sequence: CASSLRQDSPLHF.

Only one count was recorded for this clone. The CDR3 here is CATRSLRGGYEQYF. The CDR3 coding sequence is TGTGCCACCAGATCCCTCAGGGGAGGGTACGAGCAGTACTTC. The chain employs TRBV15 and TRBJ2-7; tentatively, D is TRBD2 (7 bases). CDR1 is LNHNV and CDR2 is YYDKDF in the germline V gene (reference sequence). This CDR3 has 14 amino acids. Trimming took 6 bases from V and 4 from J, leaving 16 bases between them.

This clone showed up just a few times. The chain recombines TRBV3-1 (or the pseudogene TRBV3-2) with TRBJ1-6; 7 nucleotides agree with TRBD1. V gave up 0 bases and J gave up 6 bases; unmatched junction bases: 5. The V gene's germline CDR1 is LGHDT and CDR2 YNNKEL (reference sequence). CDR3 length: 16 residues. The CDR3 coding sequence is TGTGCCAGCAGCCAAGACAAGGGGGCGCGTAATTCACCCCTCCACTTT. Translating it yields CASSQDKGARNSPLHF.

This sequence joins TRBV5-1 and TRBJ2-3; 8 bases agree with TRBD1. Losses at the gene ends were 2 bases for V and 5 bases for J; bases not matched to a gene: 4. Looked up from germline, CDR1 is SGHRS and CDR2 is YFSETQ. The length of the CDR3 is 14 residues. Written as DNA, the CDR3 is TGCGCCAGCAGCTTACCAGGACAGGGAGATACGCAGTATTTT. Translated: CASSLPGQGDTQYF. The entire variable domain, with the rest obtained from reference TRBV5-1 and TRBJ2-3, is as follows: KAGVTQTPRYLIKTRGQQVTLSCSPISGHRSVSWYQQTPGQGLQFLFEYFSETQRNKGNFPGRFSGRQFSNSRSEMNVSTLELGDSALYLCASSLPGQGDTQYFGPGTRLTVL.

The chain recombines TRBV5-1 with TRBJ2-1; 10 nucleotides line up with TRBD2. The V gene end was trimmed by 0 bases and the J gene end by 11 bases; junction bases not matched to a gene: 14. Germline lookup yields CDR1 SGHRS and CDR2 YFSETQ. CDR3 size: 17 residues. The CDR3 protein is CASSLGQGLAPTEKQFF. The CDR3 bases are TGCGCCAGCAGCTTGGGACAGGGACTAGCGCCAACCGAGAAGCAGTTCTTC.